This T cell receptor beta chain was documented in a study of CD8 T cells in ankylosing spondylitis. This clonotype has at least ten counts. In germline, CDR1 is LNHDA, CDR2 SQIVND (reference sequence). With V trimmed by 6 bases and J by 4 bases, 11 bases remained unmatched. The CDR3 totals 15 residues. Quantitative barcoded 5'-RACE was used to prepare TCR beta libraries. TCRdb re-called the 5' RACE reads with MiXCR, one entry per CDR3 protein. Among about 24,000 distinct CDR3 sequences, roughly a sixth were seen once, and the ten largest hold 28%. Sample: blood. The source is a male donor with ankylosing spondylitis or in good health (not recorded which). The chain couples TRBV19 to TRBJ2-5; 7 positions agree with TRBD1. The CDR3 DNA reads TGTGCCAGTAGCCAAACGACAGGGTGGGGAGAGACCCAGTACTTC. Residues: CASSQTTGWGETQYF.